This T cell receptor (beta chain) was captured in a study of Ad26.COV2.S vaccination and SARS-CoV-2 variants. Overall study: The donor was enrolled in the Ad26.COV2.S arm of the COV1001 trial. Dosing was one shot or two shots 56 days apart.

A single count supports this clone. This sample's treatment: around 19 received Ad26.COV2.S at low or high dose, single or two shots; about 5 received placebo; per-sample allocation not given. All samples were drawn on day 63, counting from the first vaccine or placebo injection. A Boston donor was an adult aged 18-55 years. Data came from immunoSEQ multiplex PCR; TCRdb stores just in-frame clones and leaves some out. Found here are around 450,000 clones, 85% to 90% of them singletons; the top ten hold 2.5%. This CDR3 is built from 15 residues. Trimming removed 0 bases from V and 7 bases from J; junction bases left unmatched: 7. CDR1 is KGHSH, CDR2 LQKENI, per germline.

The chain links TRBV18 to TRBJ1-2, with 8 positions matching TRBD1. The material was peripheral blood, obtained in a trial of Ad26.COV2.S vaccine versus placebo. This TCR derives from a person aged 18-65 years who received the Ad26.COV2.S COVID-19 vaccine or a placebo. Here the CDR3 reads CASSPPSGGKGGYTF. Here the CDR3 DNA reads TGTGCCAGCTCACCACCTTCAGGGGGCAAAGGTGGCTACACCTTC.